The 8 T cell receptor beta chains presented below share a single source sample, sequenced in a study of CD8 T cells in Susac syndrome. The RNA, about 0.5 to 1 ug, was put through reverse transcription using random hexamers. Using its own MiXCR run on the immunoSEQ multiplex PCR reads, TCRdb lists one record per CDR3 protein. The sample has more than 150,000 distinct CDR3 sequences; roughly 95% are singletons. Source material: CD4+ T cells from PBMCs. All receptors come from a human donor with Susac syndrome.

Only a few counts were recorded for this clonotype. The gene calls are TRBV7-2 and TRBJ2-3; D is perhaps TRBD2 (7 bases). Germline loops: CDR1 SGHTA, CDR2 FQGNSA. The CDR3 length is 14 residues. Trimming took off 4 bases at V and 2 bases at J, with 10 bases between the two ends. DNA of the CDR3: TGTGCCAGCAGCTCCCGGGGGGCCACAGATACGCAGTATTTT. Amino acid sequence: CASSSRGATDTQYF.

This clonotype was observed a single time. The CDR3 region has the DNA TGTGCCAGCAGCTTAGGGGGGCAGGGCCGTACGCAGTATTTT. Encoded protein: CASSLGGQGRTQYF. The chain is built from TRBV11-2 and TRBJ2-3; weak D call: TRBD1 (6 bases). V shed 1 base and J shed 8 bases, with 13 bases lying between them. CDR3 length: 14 amino acids. The germline CDR1 and CDR2 sequences are SGHAT and FQNNGV.

This clonotype was seen a single time. The rearrangement links TRBV29-1 to TRBJ1-2; D unclear. Germline-derived CDR1 and CDR2 are SQVTM and ANQGSEA. CDR3 length: 13 residues. V was cut by 4 bases and J by 5 bases, with 14 bases left in between. The CDR3: CSVAGGQYYGYTF. For the CDR3, the DNA is TGCAGCGTTGCGGGAGGCCAGTATTATGGCTACACCTTC.

V usage is TRBV2 and J usage is TRBJ1-1, with TRBD1 matching 9 bases. J lost 1 base, V lost 5 bases, and 5 bases had no gene match. The CDR3 runs 15 residues. CDR1 SNHLY and CDR2 FYNNEI come from the germline V gene. In DNA, the CDR3 is TGTGCCAGCAGTCTACAGGGGGCGCGGAACACTGAAGCTTTCTTT. Translated, it gives CASSLQGARNTEAFF.

The rearrangement links TRBV20-1 to TRBJ1-1; D uncertain. The length of the CDR3 is 12 residues. V was trimmed by 3 bases and J by 6 bases, leaving 11 bases between them. The germline CDR1 and CDR2 sequences are DFQATT and SNEGSKA (reference sequence). The CDR3 DNA reads as TGCAGTGCTAGGGTCCCGTACGCTGAAGCTTTCTTT. Protein product: CSARVPYAEAFF.

This chain connects TRBV20-1 to TRBJ1-1; 8 positions agree with TRBD1. CDR1 and CDR2 from the germline V gene are DFQATT and SNEGSKA (reference sequence). Trimming cost V 3 bases and J 4 bases; bases outside gene matches: 10. The CDR3 has 15 residues. The CDR3 DNA is TGCAGTGCTAGCGGCCAGGCCACAGGGGGCACTGAAGCTTTCTTT. Translation: CSASGQATGGTEAFF.

This rearrangement joins TRBV15 to TRBJ2-1; weak D call: TRBD1 (6 bases). Trimming stripped 0 bases from V and 8 bases from J, with 11 bases between. From germline, CDR1 is LNHNV and CDR2 YYDKDF (reference sequence). The CDR3 covers 14 residues. DNA of the CDR3: TGTGCCACCAGCAGAGACCGGACAGCACATGAGCAGTTCTTC. It is translated as CATSRDRTAHEQFF.

The genes are TRBV11-2 and TRBJ1-2; possible D gene TRBD1, 5 bases. Germline lookup yields CDR1 SGHAT and CDR2 FQNNGV. V was trimmed by 1 base and J by 6 bases, leaving 9 bases between them. The CDR3 has 13 amino acids. The CDR3 sequence: CASSLGGANGYTF. CDR3 DNA: TGTGCCAGCAGCTTAGGGGGCGCGAATGGCTACACCTTC.